These 32 T cell receptor beta chains came from one sample sequenced in a study of Ad26.COV2.S vaccination and SARS-CoV-2 variants. Treatment reported: 19 received Ad26.COV2.S at low or high dose, single or two shots; about 5 received placebo; per-sample allocation not given. Day 63 after the first injection of vaccine or placebo was the sampling time. The method was immunoSEQ multiplex PCR; TCRdb's version includes in-frame clones alone and lacks a portion of them. The sample includes over 300,000 clones, 80% to 90% seen only once; the top ten take nearly 7.5%. The starting material was peripheral blood, obtained in a trial of Ad26.COV2.S vaccine versus placebo. The receptors here all came from a person aged 18 to 59 who received the Ad26.COV2.S COVID-19 vaccine or a placebo.

The genes are TRBV5-1 and TRBJ1-5; the D gene is possibly TRBD1 (6 bases). Germline V gene sequence: CDR1 SGHRS, CDR2 YFSETQ. Trimming stripped 7 bases from V and 7 bases from J, with 12 bases between. The CDR3 spans 12 residues. In DNA, the CDR3 is TGCGCCAGCTCAGACGGGGGCCAGCCCCAGCATTTT. Translating it yields CASSDGGQPQHF.

The rearrangement joins TRBV7-8 to TRBJ1-5, with TRBD1 identical over 9 bases. This CDR3 is 15 amino acids long. The V gene's germline CDR1 is SGHVS and CDR2 FQNEAQ. The V gene end was trimmed by 4 bases and the J gene end by 6 bases; junction bases not matched to a gene: 7. DNA for the CDR3: TGTGCCAGCAGCTCTCGGACAGGGGACGCTCAGCCCCAGCATTTT. It yields the protein CASSSRTGDAQPQHF. The whole variable domain, filled in from reference TRBV7-8 and TRBJ1-5, reads GAGVSQSPRYKVAKRGQDVALRCDPISGHVSLFWYQQALGQGPEFLTYFQNEAQLDKSGLPSDRFFAERPEGSVSTLKIQRTQQEDSAVYLCASSSRTGDAQPQHFGDGTRLSIL.

The genes are TRBV7-9 and TRBJ1-5; tentatively, D is TRBD1 (5 bases). Germline loops: CDR1 SEHNR, CDR2 FQNEAQ (reference sequence). Trimming removed 1 base at V and 0 bases at J, with 7 bases between. The CDR3 has 15 amino acids. The CDR3 sequence is CASSLEGRSNQPQHF. In DNA form, the CDR3 reads TGTGCCAGCAGCTTAGAGGGGCGTAGCAATCAGCCCCAGCATTTT.

The V call is TRBV4-1, the J call TRBJ2-1; 12 bases fit TRBD2. Germline CDR1 reads MGHRA; CDR2 reads YSYEKL. V was clipped by 2 bases and J by 6 bases; unmatched bases: 5. This CDR3 region has 16 residues. CDR3 protein: CASSQSRLAGVNEQFF. CDR3 coding DNA: TGCGCCAGCAGCCAATCCCGACTAGCGGGGGTCAATGAGCAGTTCTTC.

The chain has TRBV7-3 and TRBJ1-1, with D perhaps TRBD1 (5 bases). V shed 8 bases and J shed 2 bases, with 9 bases lying between them. From germline, CDR1 is SGHTA and CDR2 FQGTGA. The CDR3 extends over 12 amino acids. The CDR3 loop is CASSGQNTEAFF. CDR3 in DNA: TGTGCCAGCTCAGGGCAAAACACTGAAGCTTTCTTT.

The chain carries TRBV3-1 (or the pseudogene TRBV3-2) and TRBJ2-1; TRBD2 matches at 16 bases. The V and J ends lost 4 bases and 8 bases, in that order; junction bases with no gene match: 2. The CDR3 extends over 15 amino acids. CDR1 is LGHDT and CDR2 is YNNKEL in the germline V gene (reference sequence). CDR3 loop: CASSLGLAGGDEQFF. The CDR3, as DNA: TGTGCCAGCAGCCTGGGACTAGCGGGAGGGGATGAGCAGTTCTTC.

The count of this clone is one. This chain connects TRBV7-3 to TRBJ1-6; D may be TRBD1 (6 bases). The CDR3 totals 15 residues. Deletions cut 5 bases from V and 6 bases from J, with 14 bases between. Germline assignment: CDR1 SGHTA and CDR2 FQGTGA. The CDR3 sequence: CASSPSGGPNSPLHF. DNA of the CDR3: TGTGCCAGCAGCCCAAGCGGGGGGCCTAATTCACCCCTCCACTTT.

The gene calls are TRBV28 and TRBJ2-7; D may be TRBD1 (6 bases). Per the germline V gene, CDR1 is MDHEN and CDR2 is SYDVKM. The CDR3 covers 12 residues. The ends were cut back, 5 bases at V and 10 bases at J, with 15 bases in the middle. The CDR3 spells CASSIHTGFQYF. The CDR3 region has the DNA TGTGCCAGCAGTATCCACACAGGGTTCCAGTACTTC.

This clone has a handful of counts. This chain connects TRBV3-1 (or the pseudogene TRBV3-2) to TRBJ1-5, with unresolved D. The CDR3 runs to 13 residues. V lost 0 bases and J lost 7, with 7 bases in between. Germline V CDR1 and CDR2: LGHDT, YNNKEL (reference sequence). The CDR3 DNA reads as TGTGCCAGCAGCCAAGATCGGCGGCAGCCCCAGCATTTT. Its translation is CASSQDRRQPQHF.

The V gene is TRBV7-6, the J gene TRBJ2-7, with 7 bases fitting TRBD1. Per the germline V gene, CDR1 is SGHVS and CDR2 is FNYEAQ. V lost 1 base and J lost 4; bases outside the gene matches: 7. CDR3 length: 15 amino acids. The DNA of the CDR3 is TGTGCCAGCAGCTTAGACCCCGGGACAGCATACGAGCAGTACTTC. Translating gives CASSLDPGTAYEQYF.

The chain's CDR3 is CASSLPSSTEAFF. In DNA, the CDR3 is TGTGCCAGTAGTCTACCGTCGAGCACTGAAGCTTTCTTT. The chain links TRBV19 to TRBJ1-1, with unresolved D. This CDR3 has 13 residues. V was shortened by 5 bases and J by 4 bases, with 11 bases between the two germline ends. Germline V gene sequence: CDR1 LNHDA, CDR2 SQIVND (reference sequence).

The chain joins TRBV5-4 to TRBJ1-2, with a weak D call TRBD1 (5 bases). Trimming cost V 1 base and J 10 bases, with 14 bases left between them. The CDR3 is made up of 13 amino acids. CDR1 is SGHNT, CDR2 YYREEE, per germline (reference sequence). Here the CDR3 reads CASSLSSRDDYTF. For the CDR3, the DNA is TGTGCCAGCAGCTTGTCTTCCCGGGACGACTACACCTTC. The complete variable domain, with remaining parts taken from reference TRBV5-4 and TRBJ1-2, reads ETGVTQSPTHLIKTRGQQVTLRCSSQSGHNTVSWYQQALGQGPQFIFQYYREEENGRGNFPPRFSGLQFPNYSSELNVNALELDDSALYLCASSLSSRDDYTFGSGTRLTVV.

CDR3 sequence: CASSFGGGSETQYF. DNA of the CDR3: TGTGCCAGCAGCTTTGGAGGGGGCTCGGAGACCCAGTACTTC. The chain couples TRBV7-9 to TRBJ2-5; D might be TRBD1 (7 bases). Germline V gene data show CDR1 as SEHNR and CDR2 as FQNEAQ (reference sequence). This CDR3 comprises 14 residues. V gave up 3 bases and J gave up 5 bases, with 13 bases separating them. Based on the CDR3 plus reference TRBV7-9 and TRBJ2-5, the full variable domain is DTGVSQNPRHKITKRGQNVTFRCDPISEHNRLYWYRQTLGQGPEFLTYFQNEAQLEKSRLLSDRFSAERPKGSFSTLEIQRTEQGDSAMYLCASSFGGGSETQYFGPGTRLLVL.

The CDR3 sequence: CASRRAGVGQETQYF. Written as DNA, the CDR3 is TGTGCCAGCAGAAGAGCGGGAGTGGGCCAAGAGACCCAGTACTTC. The J gene is TRBJ2-5, the V gene TRBV5-4; 8 positions match TRBD2. V was clipped by 5 bases and J by 1 base; unmatched bases: 7. There are 15 residues in the CDR3. Germline CDR1 SGHNT, CDR2 YYREEE (reference sequence).

The CDR3 here is CASTSQGAGSPLHF. The CDR3 DNA follows: TGTGCCAGCACATCCCAGGGGGCCGGTTCACCCCTCCACTTT. This chain joins TRBV19 and TRBJ1-6, with 8 nucleotides matching TRBD1. The CDR3 spans 14 residues. The J segment lost 9 bases and the V segment lost 9 bases, leaving 10 bases of the junction unmatched. The V gene's germline CDR1 is LNHDA and CDR2 SQIVND (reference sequence).

V is TRBV5-4 and J is TRBJ1-4; 7 nucleotides line up with TRBD1. After removal of 5 bases from V and 7 bases from J, the junction contained 11 bases not matched to a gene. Germline V lookup: CDR1 SGHNT, CDR2 YYREEE (reference sequence). This CDR3 is built from 15 residues. CDR3 DNA: TGTGCCAGCAGTCTGGGAGGGGGCCAAGGTGAAAAACTGTTTTTT. Residues: CASSLGGGQGEKLFF.

The chain employs TRBV19 and TRBJ1-2; possible D gene TRBD1, 6 bases. The germline gives CDR1 LNHDA, CDR2 SQIVND (reference sequence). The CDR3 spans 14 residues. Trimming took 3 bases from V and 5 from J, leaving 13 bases between them. The CDR3: CASSMTGGTYGYTF. The CDR3, as DNA: TGTGCCAGTAGTATGACAGGCGGTACTTATGGCTACACCTTC.

DNA of the CDR3: TGTGCCACCTCCGCCAGGGGGCTCGGAGGTGGCTACACCTTC. It translates to CATSARGLGGGYTF. The chain recombines TRBV28 with TRBJ1-2; the match to TRBD1 covers 8 bases. J gave up 7 bases and V 10 bases, and 14 bases lay outside the gene matches. Germline lookup yields CDR1 MDHEN and CDR2 SYDVKM. The CDR3 covers 14 residues.

The chain recombines TRBV7-9 with TRBJ2-1, with D unresolved. Trimming removed 2 bases at V and 7 bases at J, with 15 bases between. CDR3 length equals 15 residues. Germline V gene lookup returns CDR1 SEHNR and CDR2 FQNEAQ (reference sequence). The chain's CDR3 is CASSLRGRSKNEQFF. The CDR3 DNA reads as TGTGCCAGCAGCTTACGTGGTCGATCTAAGAATGAGCAGTTCTTC.

The chain is built from TRBV11-3 and TRBJ2-1; 11 nucleotides line up with TRBD2. The ends lost 5 bases at V and 10 bases at J; junction bases unmatched: 10. Germline-derived CDR1 and CDR2 are SGHNT and YENEEA. The CDR3 length is 15 residues. CDR3 nucleotides: TGTGCCAGCAGCCAACTAGCGGGAGTAAGATGGGAGCAGTTCTTC. As protein: CASSQLAGVRWEQFF.

The J gene is TRBJ2-3, the V gene TRBV21-1. TRBV21-1 is a known pseudogene. This CDR3 region has 14 residues. The CDR3 region is CASSKGPPGDTQYF. The CDR3 region has the DNA TGTGCCAGCAGCAAAGGGCCTCCCGGCGATACGCAGTATTTT.

This chain uses TRBV6-5 with TRBJ2-1, with TRBD2 as a possible D gene (7 bases). This CDR3 comprises 13 residues. Trimming left V 7 bases short and J 8 bases short, with 15 bases between. Germline loops: CDR1 MNHEY, CDR2 SVGAGI. The CDR3 region has the DNA TGTGCCAGCACCCGACCGGGGGGCCATGAGCAGTTCTTC. This gives the protein CASTRPGGHEQFF.

The genes are TRBV11-2 and TRBJ1-2; D is possibly TRBD1 (6 bases). In germline, CDR1 is SGHAT, CDR2 FQNNGV. V dropped 5 bases and J dropped 8 bases, with 15 bases sitting between them. This CDR3 comprises 13 residues. The CDR3 nucleotides read TGTGCCAGCAGCACAGGGCGGGGGAAAGGCTACACCTTC. Its translation: CASSTGRGKGYTF.

The chain recombines TRBV21-1 with TRBJ1-2. TRBV21-1 is deemed a pseudogene. The CDR3 loop spans 11 amino acids. The CDR3 spells CARPPLYGYTF. The CDR3 nucleotides are TGTGCCAGGCCCCCCCTCTATGGCTACACCTTC.

The rearrangement links TRBV7-2 to TRBJ1-2, with a tentative D call TRBD1 (6 bases). V dropped 1 base and J dropped 6 bases, with 15 bases sitting between them. The CDR3 has 15 amino acids. CDR1 is SGHTA, CDR2 FQGNSA, per germline. CDR3: CASSLDRGGFHGYTF. CDR3 sequence (DNA): TGTGCCAGCAGCTTAGATCGAGGGGGGTTCCATGGCTACACCTTC.

The chain has TRBV6-5 and TRBJ2-2, with a weak D call TRBD1 (6 bases). The germline V gene has CDR1 MNHEY and CDR2 SVGAGI. V dropped 0 bases and J dropped 1 base, with 6 bases sitting between them. The CDR3 length is 15 residues. CDR3 residues: CASSYSQGNTGELFF. The CDR3 DNA follows: TGTGCCAGCAGTTACTCACAGGGGAACACCGGGGAGCTGTTTTTT.

This clone was seen a handful of times. The chain employs TRBV11-2 and TRBJ1-6; D uncertain. The CDR3 sequence is 16 residues long. Germline V gene data show CDR1 as SGHAT and CDR2 as FQNNGV. Trimming left V 5 bases short and J 5 bases short, with 16 bases between. The DNA of the CDR3 is TGTGCCAGCAGCCCCTATTCGGCGCTAGATAATTCACCCCTCCACTTT. Translating gives CASSPYSALDNSPLHF. The variable domain in full, completed from reference TRBV11-2 and TRBJ1-6, reads EAGVAQSPRYKIIEKRQSVAFWCNPISGHATLYWYQQILGQGPKLLIQFQNNGVVDDSQLPKDRFSAERLKGVDSTLKIQPAKLEDSAVYLCASSPYSALDNSPLHFGNGTRLTVT.

CDR3 DNA sequence: TGTGCCAGTGGTAGAACGGGAGGAACGAACACCGGGGAGCTGTTTTTT. Its translation is CASGRTGGTNTGELFF. The chain combines TRBV19 with TRBJ2-2; TRBD2 matches 7 bases. With V trimmed by 8 bases and J by 0 bases, 9 bases remained unmatched. Per the germline V gene, CDR1 is LNHDA and CDR2 is SQIVND (reference sequence). The CDR3 is made up of 16 amino acids.

A note on this clone: This sample includes further DNA sequences coding for the same CDR3. The chain combines TRBV20-1 with TRBJ2-1; D is undetermined. Germline CDR1 is DFQATT and CDR2 is SNEGSKA (reference sequence). V lost 3 bases and J lost 4, with 4 bases in between. The CDR3 loop spans 11 amino acids. The DNA of the CDR3 is TGCAGTGCTAGGGGGTACAATGAGCAGTTCTTC. Its translation is CSARGYNEQFF.

The chain uses TRBV2 and TRBJ1-2; no clear D gene. This CDR3 is built from 12 residues. Germline V gives CDR1 SNHLY, CDR2 FYNNEI. Trimming took off 5 bases at V and 4 bases at J, with 8 bases between the two ends. The DNA for the CDR3 is TGTGCCAGCAGTAGCAGGAGCTATGGCTACACCTTC. Its translation is CASSSRSYGYTF.

This clone has only a few counts. The chain employs TRBV5-1 and TRBJ2-2; D gene unclear. Trimming shortened V by 0 bases and J by 6 bases, and 6 bases separated the two germline ends. From germline, CDR1 is SGHRS and CDR2 YFSETQ. The CDR3 spans 13 residues. The CDR3 spells CASSLDRAGELFF. CDR3 DNA sequence: TGCGCCAGCAGCTTGGATCGGGCCGGGGAGCTGTTTTTT.

The chain has TRBV5-4 and TRBJ2-3; 7 bases line up with TRBD2. The junction had 3 bases not matched to a gene; V was cut back by 4 bases and J by 1 base. Germline loops: CDR1 SGHNT, CDR2 YYREEE (reference sequence). The length of the CDR3 is 14 residues. The CDR3 loop is CASSNGGGTDTQYF. As DNA, the CDR3 is TGTGCCAGCAGCAATGGGGGGGGCACAGATACGCAGTATTTT.